These 28 T cell receptor beta chains came from one sample sequenced in a study of T-cell memory formation after mild COVID-19. TCRdb reprocessed the 5' RACE reads with MiXCR, giving one entry per CDR3 protein. The profile shows tens of thousands of distinct CDR3 sequences, 6.1% of them singletons. The sequenced sample was PBMCs or a T cell subset sorted from them (not recorded which). These receptors were obtained from an adult who had mild COVID-19 (a few samples of this study predate the infection). Cell type and time point are not known.

In its sample, this clonotype was seen many times. This sequence joins TRBV6-2 or TRBV6-3 and TRBJ2-7, with TRBD2 matching 9 bases. The CDR3 is 19 residues long. Trimming removed 2 bases from V and 4 bases from J; junction bases left unmatched: 18. Per germline, CDR1 MNHEY and CDR2 SVGEGT. CDR3 sequence reads: CASSYAMRGTSLTGYEQYF. The DNA for the CDR3 is TGTGCCAGCAGTTACGCCATGAGGGGGACTAGCCTGACGGGGTACGAGCAGTACTTC.

This clonotype was counted at least ten times. The rearrangement links TRBV18 to TRBJ2-3; D is perhaps TRBD2 (6 bases). This CDR3 spans 14 amino acids. With 4 bases removed from V and 2 bases from J, the gap between germline ends came to 10 bases. From germline, CDR1 is KGHSH and CDR2 LQKENI. Here the CDR3 DNA reads TGTGCCAGCTCACACGGGAGTCCCACAGATACGCAGTATTTT. This encodes CASSHGSPTDTQYF.

This clonotype was counted at least ten times. The chain uses TRBV4-2 and TRBJ2-7; perhaps TRBD2 as D (5 bases). Germline assignment: CDR1 LGHNA and CDR2 YNFKEQ. Trimming stripped 0 bases from V and 1 base from J, with 13 bases between. The CDR3 runs 16 residues. The CDR3 region is CASSQDRTPTSYEQYF. CDR3 in DNA: TGTGCCAGCAGCCAAGATCGGACTCCTACTTCCTACGAGCAGTACTTC.

This clonotype was found once. The V call is TRBV5-1, the J call TRBJ2-3; 11 nucleotides align to TRBD1. After removal of 7 bases from V and 6 bases from J, the junction contained 7 bases not matched to a gene. Germline assignment: CDR1 SGHRS and CDR2 YFSETQ. The CDR3 spans 14 residues. CDR3: CASGGQGAVDTQYF. As DNA, the CDR3 is TGCGCCAGCGGCGGACAGGGGGCTGTTGATACGCAGTATTTT.

This clonotype was found a few times. The chain uses TRBV29-1 and TRBJ2-2; 9 bases are shared with TRBD1. The CDR3 has 13 amino acids. V was clipped by 7 bases and J by 2 bases; unmatched bases: 2. From germline, CDR1 is SQVTM and CDR2 ANQGSEA. The CDR3: CSADRGNTGELFF. CDR3 bases: TGCAGCGCGGACAGGGGAAACACCGGGGAGCTGTTTTTT.

This clonotype was found many times. The V gene is TRBV7-6, the J gene TRBJ2-7; TRBD1 matches at 7 bases. V shed 1 base and J 2 bases; nucleotides not matched to a gene: 5. Per germline, CDR1 SGHVS and CDR2 FNYEAQ. The CDR3 totals 15 residues. The CDR3 is CASSLEGQPAYEQYF. The CDR3 coding sequence is TGTGCCAGCAGCTTAGAGGGACAGCCAGCCTACGAGCAGTACTTC.

This sequence joins TRBV7-9 and TRBJ2-1; D perhaps matches TRBD2 (5 bases). Trimming shortened V by 5 bases and J by 4 bases, and 12 bases separated the two germline ends. The CDR3 is 14 residues long. CDR1 and CDR2 from the germline V gene are SEHNR and FQNEAQ (reference sequence). The CDR3 sequence: CASSNTRTYNEQFF. CDR3 bases: TGTGCCAGCAGCAACACTAGGACGTACAATGAGCAGTTCTTC.

This clonotype showed up many times. This CDR3 is CASSPSPGLVSEQYF. The DNA for the CDR3 is TGTGCCAGCAGTCCCTCGCCGGGACTAGTATCCGAGCAGTACTTC. The rearrangement uses TRBV12-3 or TRBV12-4 and TRBJ2-7; 8 bases map to TRBD2. The CDR3 is 15 residues long. The V segment lost 5 bases and the J segment 6 bases; nucleotides outside the gene matches: 12.

This clonotype was seen only a few times. DNA for the CDR3: TGTGCCAGCAGCCCCACCGCTACTAGCGGGGACTACAATGAGCAGTTCTTC. It codes for CASSPTATSGDYNEQFF. The rearrangement joins TRBV4-2 to TRBJ2-1; 10 nucleotides agree with TRBD2. Germline assignment: CDR1 LGHNA and CDR2 YNFKEQ. CDR3 length: 17 amino acids. V trimming: 4 bases; J trimming: 3 bases; junction bases outside the gene matches: 9.

By sample share, this clonotype is medium-sized (0.01 to 0.1%). The chain carries TRBV5-1 and TRBJ2-6; D is unresolved. The CDR3 totals 17 residues. Germline lookup yields CDR1 SGHRS and CDR2 YFSETQ. Deletions cut 0 bases from V and 0 bases from J, with 10 bases between. Here the CDR3 DNA reads TGCGCCAGCAGCTTGGTGGCAGTTAACTCTGGGGCCAACGTCCTGACTTTC. It is translated as CASSLVAVNSGANVLTF.

The V call is TRBV29-1, the J call TRBJ2-7; possibly TRBD1 for D (6 bases). This CDR3 contains 12 residues. CDR1 and CDR2 (germline): SQVTM, ANQGSEA. V was cut by 4 bases and J by 3 bases, with 10 bases left in between. The CDR3 is CSVGDTVYEQYF. CDR3 in DNA: TGCAGCGTTGGGGACACAGTCTACGAGCAGTACTTC.

This clonotype was counted many times. The V gene is TRBV10-3, the J gene TRBJ2-1, with 14 bases identical to TRBD2. The germline CDR1 and CDR2 sequences are ENHRY and SYGVKD. After removal of 11 bases from V and 8 bases from J, the junction contained 5 bases not matched to a gene. The CDR3 has 13 amino acids. DNA of the CDR3: TGTGCCTCCCGACTAGCGGGAGGGGATGAGCAGTTCTTC. Residues: CASRLAGGDEQFF.

This clonotype was found a few times. The J gene is TRBJ1-1, the V gene TRBV19; weak D call: TRBD1 (5 bases). Trimming took off 5 bases at V and 4 bases at J, with 11 bases between the two ends. The CDR3 loop spans 13 amino acids. Germline-derived CDR1 and CDR2 are LNHDA and SQIVND (reference sequence). In DNA form, the CDR3 reads TGTGCCAGTAGTCCCCAGGGATTCACTGAAGCTTTCTTT. Amino acid sequence: CASSPQGFTEAFF.

This clonotype came up a few times. The V and J genes are TRBV6-5 and TRBJ1-2, with 9 bases fitting TRBD1. The CDR3 runs to 16 residues. From germline, CDR1 is MNHEY and CDR2 SVGAGI. With 6 bases clipped from V and 0 bases from J, the junction kept 8 bases outside the gene matches. CDR3 bases: TGTGCCAGCAGCCGGAGACAGGGGGAATCTAACTATGGCTACACCTTC. It translates to CASSRRQGESNYGYTF.

This clonotype has a count of ten or more. The CDR3 sequence is CASSPGTFGSTF. Written as DNA, the CDR3 is TGCGCCAGCAGCCCAGGGACTTTCGGCTCGACCTTC. This chain uses TRBV5-1 with TRBJ1-2; possible D gene TRBD1, 5 bases. Trimming removed 4 bases from V and 14 bases from J, with 18 bases in between. Per the germline V gene, CDR1 is SGHRS and CDR2 is YFSETQ. This CDR3 contains 12 residues.

This clonotype was recorded many times. CDR3 sequence: CASSDLRRAFF. The CDR3 nucleotides are TGTGCCAGCAGTGATTTACGTCGGGCTTTCTTT. The J gene is TRBJ1-1, the V gene TRBV25-1; D ambiguous. The CDR3 consists of 11 residues. Looked up from germline, CDR1 is MGHDK and CDR2 is SYGVNS. Trimming took off 3 bases at V and 11 bases at J, with 10 bases between the two ends.

At least ten counts were recorded for this clonotype. CDR3 in DNA: TGTGCCAGCAGTTTGGGTGGGAGGGTCATCAATGAGCAGTTCTTC. It encodes CASSLGGRVINEQFF. The chain combines TRBV6-2 or TRBV6-3 with TRBJ2-1; 7 nucleotides match TRBD2. This CDR3 has 15 residues. CDR1 and CDR2 (germline): MNHEY, SVGEGT. V lost 4 bases to trimming and J lost 6 bases; unmatched junction nucleotides: 9.

This clonotype was recorded at least ten times. This chain connects TRBV29-1 to TRBJ1-1; D not certain. Between the trimmed V and J ends, which lost 4 bases and 3 bases, there was a span of 18 bases. Germline V lookup: CDR1 SQVTM, CDR2 ANQGSEA. The CDR3 contains 15 residues. CDR3 in amino acids: CSVVPGKGADTEAFF. The CDR3 DNA reads as TGCAGCGTTGTCCCTGGCAAGGGCGCCGACACTGAAGCTTTCTTT.

A few counts support this clonotype. This sequence joins TRBV12-3 or TRBV12-4 and TRBJ2-1; TRBD1 matches at 12 bases. V lost 3 bases and J lost 6; bases outside the gene matches: 0. This CDR3 region has 14 residues. The CDR3 DNA reads as TGTGCCAGCAGTTTGGGACAGGGGGCCAATGAGCAGTTCTTC. This sequence encodes CASSLGQGANEQFF.

The chain uses TRBV18 and TRBJ1-5; tentatively, D is TRBD1 (5 bases). Germline V lookup: CDR1 KGHSH, CDR2 LQKENI. V lost 4 bases, J lost 0 bases, and 10 bases lay in between. The CDR3 has 15 residues. The CDR3 loop reads CASSLGRDSNQPQHF. In nucleotides, the CDR3 is TGTGCCAGCTCACTAGGCAGGGATAGCAATCAGCCCCAGCATTTT.

This clonotype was observed a handful of times. The CDR3 spells CASSPGTGYEKLFF. CDR3 nucleotide sequence: TGCGCCAGCAGCCCCGGGACAGGGTACGAAAAACTGTTTTTT. The chain is built from TRBV5-1 and TRBJ1-4; 9 nucleotides line up with TRBD1. CDR1 SGHRS and CDR2 YFSETQ come from the germline V gene. The CDR3 covers 14 residues. J was trimmed by 8 bases and V by 4 bases; bases with no gene match: 6. Complete variable domain (other parts from reference TRBV5-1 and TRBJ1-4): KAGVTQTPRYLIKTRGQQVTLSCSPISGHRSVSWYQQTPGQGLQFLFEYFSETQRNKGNFPGRFSGRQFSNSRSEMNVSTLELGDSALYLCASSPGTGYEKLFFGSGTQLSVL.

This clonotype has a handful of counts. The CDR3 loop is CASSFWNTGELFF. The DNA of the CDR3 is TGTGCCAGCAGTTTCTGGAACACCGGGGAGCTGTTTTTT. The rearrangement joins TRBV27 to TRBJ2-2; D is uncertain. Germline V gives CDR1 MNHEY, CDR2 SMNVEV (reference sequence). The CDR3 sequence is 13 residues long. The V end was cut by 3 bases, the J end by 1 base, with 3 bases between.

This clonotype was counted many times. A junction boundary mismatches the germline segment, possibly from a read error. The V call is TRBV6-1, the J call TRBJ1-6; perhaps TRBD1 as D (6 bases). The CDR3 contains 15 residues. Germline CDR1 MNHNS, CDR2 SASEGT. The CDR3 region is CASGRDMTENSPLHF. CDR3 sequence (DNA): TGTGCCAGCGGTCGGGACATGACCGAGAATTCACCCCTCCACTTC.

The rearrangement links TRBV4-1 to TRBJ1-5; TRBD1 aligns across 10 bases. V lost 0 bases to trimming and J lost 2 bases; unmatched junction nucleotides: 10. This CDR3 comprises 19 residues. The V gene's germline CDR1 is MGHRA and CDR2 YSYEKL. The CDR3 nucleotides are TGCGCCAGCAGCCAAGAGTCCCCGACAGGGGGCGGCGGCAATCAGCCCCAGCATTTT. Protein: CASSQESPTGGGGNQPQHF.

The sample holds a few counts of this clonotype. The chain links TRBV13 to TRBJ2-7; D is undetermined. V lost 1 base and J lost 1, with 8 bases in between. The CDR3 has 14 residues. From germline, CDR1 is PRHDT and CDR2 FYEKMQ (reference sequence). CDR3 region: CASSLEKKSYEQYF. Written as DNA, the CDR3 is TGTGCCAGCAGCTTAGAAAAGAAATCCTACGAGCAGTACTTC.

The rearrangement links TRBV27 to TRBJ2-3; 8 bases match TRBD2. The CDR3 length is 14 residues. Germline V gene sequence: CDR1 MNHEY, CDR2 SMNVEV (reference sequence). The CDR3 spells CVTRRGGIADTQYF. The DNA for the CDR3 is TGTGTTACACGTCGGGGGGGCATAGCAGATACGCAGTATTTT.

Ten or more counts support this clonotype. The chain links TRBV9 to TRBJ1-2, with D possibly TRBD1 on 5 matching bases. Trimming removed 2 bases at V and 5 bases at J, with 13 bases between. The CDR3 runs 14 residues. Germline loops: CDR1 SGDLS, CDR2 YYNGEE. The CDR3 loop reads CASSVAPGNYGYTF. The CDR3 DNA reads TGTGCCAGCAGCGTCGCTCCAGGGAATTATGGCTACACCTTC. Together with reference TRBV9 and TRBJ1-2, the CDR3 gives the full variable domain: DSGVTQTPKHLITATGQRVTLRCSPRSGDLSVYWYQQSLDQGLQFLIQYYNGEERAKGNILERFSAQQFPDLHSELNLSSLELGDSALYFCASSVAPGNYGYTFGSGTRLTVV.

This clonotype has ten or more counts. The chain carries TRBV29-1 and TRBJ2-1; D unresolved. The CDR3 totals 14 residues. Germline V gene sequence: CDR1 SQVTM, CDR2 ANQGSEA. Trimming left V 2 bases short and J 7 bases short, with 15 bases between. The CDR3 coding sequence is TGCAGCGTTGAAAGGTACCAGGTGGGGAATGAGCAGTTCTTC. This gives the protein CSVERYQVGNEQFF.